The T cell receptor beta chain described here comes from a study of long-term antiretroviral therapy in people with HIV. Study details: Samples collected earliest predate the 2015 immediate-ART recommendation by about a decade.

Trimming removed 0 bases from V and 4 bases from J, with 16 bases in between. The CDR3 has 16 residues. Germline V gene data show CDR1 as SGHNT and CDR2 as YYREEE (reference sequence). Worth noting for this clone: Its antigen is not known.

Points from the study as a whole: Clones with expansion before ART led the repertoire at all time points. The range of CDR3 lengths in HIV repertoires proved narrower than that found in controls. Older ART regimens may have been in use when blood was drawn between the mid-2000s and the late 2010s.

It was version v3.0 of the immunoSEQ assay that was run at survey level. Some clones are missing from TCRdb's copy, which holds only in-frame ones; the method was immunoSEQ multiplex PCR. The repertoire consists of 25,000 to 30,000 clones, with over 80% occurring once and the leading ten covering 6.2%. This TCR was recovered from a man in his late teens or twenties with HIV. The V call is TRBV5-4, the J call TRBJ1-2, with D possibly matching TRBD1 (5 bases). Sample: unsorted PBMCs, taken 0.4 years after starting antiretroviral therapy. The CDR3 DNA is TGTGCCAGCAGCTTGGACCCCGACAGTCCTATCTATGGCTACACCTTC. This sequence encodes CASSLDPDSPIYGYTF. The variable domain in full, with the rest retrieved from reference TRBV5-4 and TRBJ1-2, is ETGVTQSPTHLIKTRGQQVTLRCSSQSGHNTVSWYQQALGQGPQFIFQYYREEENGRGNFPPRFSGLQFPNYSSELNVNALELDDSALYLCASSLDPDSPIYGYTFGSGTRLTVV.